What follows is one T cell receptor beta chain and its context. Antigen specificity is unknown. The germline gives CDR1 MRHNA, CDR2 SNTAGT. The CDR3 totals 16 residues. Trimming took 3 bases from V and 7 from J, leaving 19 bases between them. This record comes from a study of cytomegalovirus exposure and HLA in healthy donors. Whole-study findings and limits: Earlier findings revealed that most TCR beta V segments proved productive either about 87% or about 30% of the time.

The PCR employed 60 Vbeta primers together with 13 Jbeta primers. Using immunoSEQ multiplex PCR, the repertoire was profiled, and TCRdb retains in-frame clones only, with some absent. This table holds over 75,000 clones, around three quarters found once. The sequencing input was PBMCs. The clonotype comes from a male donor in good health and CMV-seropositive. The chain is built from TRBV6-4 and TRBJ2-1; TRBD2 might be the D (5 bases). As DNA, the CDR3 is TGTGCCAGCAGTGAGGAAGGACTTACACGAGGTAATGAGCAGTTCTTC. Its translation is CASSEEGLTRGNEQFF.